This T cell receptor beta chain was documented in a study of human T cells and chemical hapten exposure. TCRdb re-called the RACE reads with MiXCR, one entry per CDR3 protein. The sample comprises 200,000 to 300,000 distinct CDR3 sequences, 7% to 10% of which are singletons, and about 2.5% rests with the top ten. V lost 3 bases to trimming and J lost 6 bases; unmatched junction nucleotides: 10. The germline CDR1 and CDR2 sequences are DFQATT and SNEGSKA (reference sequence). This CDR3 contains 16 residues. Time point here: pre-sensitization, week 0. Treatment defined: therapeutic diphenylcyclopropenone sensitization with weekly scalp DPC.

This chain connects TRBV20-1 to TRBJ2-1; 11 bases are shared with TRBD2. This specimen consisted of whole blood, obtained in connection with sensitization to the hapten diphenylcyclopropenone (DPC). This sequence originates from a middle-aged woman with alopecia areata. Some clones in this sample may be carry-over from other donors' samples. CDR3 protein: CSASALAGASPNEQFF. For the CDR3, the DNA is TGCAGTGCTAGCGCACTAGCGGGAGCATCACCCAATGAGCAGTTCTTC.